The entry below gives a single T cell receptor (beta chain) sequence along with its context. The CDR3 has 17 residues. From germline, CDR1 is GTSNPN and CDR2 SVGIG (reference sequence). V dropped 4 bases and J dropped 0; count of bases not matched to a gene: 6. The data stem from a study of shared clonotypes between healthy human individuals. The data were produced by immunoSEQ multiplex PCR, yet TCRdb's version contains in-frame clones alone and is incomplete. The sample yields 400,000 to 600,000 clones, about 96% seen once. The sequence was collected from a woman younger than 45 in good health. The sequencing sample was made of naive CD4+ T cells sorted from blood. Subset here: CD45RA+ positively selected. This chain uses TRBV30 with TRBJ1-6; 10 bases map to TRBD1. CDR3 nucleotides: TGTGCCTGGACGACAGGGGGCCTAAGCTCCTATAATTCACCCCTCCACTTT. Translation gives CAWTTGGLSSYNSPLHF.